The entry that follows covers one T cell receptor (beta chain) sequence. This clonotype was counted at least ten times. Its antigen remains undetermined. Base qualities are missing; no much larger clone stands one base away. The data were obtained in a study of Graves' ophthalmopathy and Graves' hyperthyroidism (dated by TCRdb to the late 2010s). Broadly, across the study: Hyperthyroidism was considered stable if no progression to ophthalmopathy occurred within 18 months of follow-up. For independent validation, a separate cohort was made up of fewer than 20 hyperthyroidism patients plus 17 patients who later progressed from hyperthyroidism to ophthalmopathy. To explore V-J signatures that distinguish ophthalmopathy from hyperthyroidism, a discovery set of around 100 patients was enrolled, made up of 43 with ophthalmopathy and 57 with stable hyperthyroidism. In total, over 130 blood samples were TCR-sequenced: some 40 ophthalmopathy, about 75 hyperthyroidism and around 17 hyperthyroidism-to-ophthalmopathy patients. In five or six hyperthyroidism patients, T-cell repertoires of thyroid tissue and blood were compared. After sampling, hyperthyroidism patients received methimazole starting at 30 mg daily, and ophthalmopathy patients received high-dose intravenous methylprednisolone. TCR beta repertoire signatures were used to distinguish Graves' ophthalmopathy from Graves' hyperthyroidism and to predict progression to ophthalmopathy.

On the study overall, not on this receptor specifically: Most of the expanded thyroid clonotypes with a frequency above 0.001 were also detected in blood, and it was suggested that the thyroid immune response may be reflected by blood repertoires. In validation, the model predicted ophthalmopathy progression with more than 70% sensitivity and about 77% specificity; roughly 12 predicted patients were CT-confirmed with GO in a median of about 7.1 months. No statistical method was used to predetermine the sample size, and group allocation was not hidden from the investigators. In cross-validation, the 13-signature model distinguished ophthalmopathy from stable hyperthyroidism with around 90% sensitivity and approximately 81% specificity, while in the test set the corresponding values were roughly 80% and 75%.

For repertoire sequencing, TCR beta CDR3 regions were amplified from RNA transcripts. The first round of RT-PCR was done with HTBI primers and the Qiagen OneStep RT-PCR kit, and was followed by a second round of multiplex PCR, then size selection and purification. Sequencing of the libraries was carried out on an Illumina HiSeq2000 in paired-end mode with 100 bp reads. The paper's data handling went like this. SOAPnuke was used for read processing, and reads with adapters, uncalled bases, a mean Phred below 15, or no exact constant-primer or identifier match were discarded. High-quality paired reads were merged with COPE v1.2.5. Each unique nucleotide sequence was treated as a clonotype, and MiTCR v1.1 was used to align the clonotypes to the IMGT TRB V, D and J references. The analysis was limited to V-J combinations with a frequency above 0.0001, which together covered 99.2% of the repertoires. For each V-J combination, a TCR clonal expansion and chaos score was defined as F50 clonal expansion divided by the chaos observed in the TCRdist matrix. Welch's t-statistics and random forest were used to reduce features to about a dozen V-J combinations, which were fed into a naive Bayes classifier. The similarity between thyroid and blood repertoires was quantified using the Morisita-Horn index. TCRdb reprocessed the public reads (quality trimming at Q25 with fastp, clone calling with MiXCR) and kept in-frame beta chains. Rows with one shared CDR3 protein collapse into an entry with the most common genes and DNA. For this entry, the V and J calls and clone size follow TCRdb and not the study's own pipeline. This sample holds 900,000 to 1,200,000 distinct CDR3 sequences; less than 45% were observed only once. The top ten constitute 11% of the sample.

The CDR3 holds 15 amino acids from the cysteine to the phenylalanine. The retained sequence is limited to the CDR3, 45 bases, with the frame set at the first base. In the germline V gene, CDR1 corresponds to SGHRS and CDR2 to YFSETQ. For this chain, trimming is 3 bases at the V end and 5 bases at the J end, and the number of junction bases without a gene match is 8. Patients with hyperthyroidism were aged 18 to 65 years, had been newly diagnosed, and had a disease duration of less than 2 months. Anyone with other autoimmune diseases, uncontrolled infections, pregnancy or lactation was excluded from the study. Diagnosis relied on clinical symptoms, serum thyroxine, TRAb, thyroid ultrasound and orbital computed tomography. Trizol reagent was used to extract the total RNA, and its quality was then checked on an Agilent 2100 Bioanalyzer.

Sample: peripheral blood or thyroid tissue (not recorded which). The receptor was isolated from an adult man with Graves' hyperthyroidism. The chain links TRBV5-1 with TRBJ2-7; TRBD2 fits 10 bases in the junction. The CDR3 protein is CASSSSSGSIDEQYF. The sequenced DNA is TGCGCCAGCAGCTCTTCTAGCGGGAGCATCGACGAGCAGTACTTC. Supplemented by the reference TRBV5-1 and TRBJ2-7 proteins around the CDR3, the complete variable domain is KAGVTQTPRYLIKTRGQQVTLSCSPISGHRSVSWYQQTPGQGLQFLFEYFSETQRNKGNFPGRFSGRQFSNSRSEMNVSTLELGDSALYLCASSSSSGSIDEQYFGPGTRLTVT.